The source of this T cell receptor (beta chain) is a study of T cells in Graves' hyperthyroidism and ophthalmopathy. The CDR3 contains 14 residues. In germline, CDR1 is ENHRY, CDR2 SYGVKD. On this clonotype: The antigen is not known. This may be a read error: a much more frequent sequence differs by one nucleotide.

Findings of the study overall: Progression to ophthalmopathy was predicted a median of about 6.6 months early.

Template material for amplifying TCR beta CDR3 regions consisted of RNA transcripts. The TCR CDR3 was amplified in a first-round RT-PCR using the HTBI primer set. TCRdb re-derived calls from the multiplex PCR reads in MiXCR, one entry per CDR3 protein. The data hold about 400,000 distinct CDR3 sequences, with about 15% observed a single time. The specimen sequenced was blood. This clonotype was sampled from a man aged 18-30 years with Graves' ophthalmopathy. The rearrangement uses TRBV10-3 and TRBJ1-1; a possible D gene is TRBD1 (5 bases). CDR3 residues: CAIGTGGGNTEASF. The DNA of the CDR3 is TGTGCCATCGGGACCGGGGGGGGGAACACTGAAGCTTCCTTT.